The 8 T cell receptor beta chains presented below share a single source sample, sequenced in a study of blood T cells in healthy people across ages. Alongside a J-beta primer mix, a sample-barcoded 5' primer served in a second PCR lasting roughly 7 to 11 cycles. TCRdb re-called the 5' RACE reads through MiXCR, storing one row per CDR3 protein. The data contain 1.5 million to 2 million distinct CDR3 sequences, about 28% of them singletons. The source material was blood. These receptors originate from a woman aged 25-40 years in good health.

This clonotype occurred a few times. CDR3 in DNA: TGTGCCAGCAGTTATCTGGCGGGGGGGCAAAATGAGCAGTTCTTC. Amino acids: CASSYLAGGQNEQFF. J is TRBJ2-1 and V is TRBV6-5, with 9 bases identical to TRBD2. Germline trimming cut 3 bases from V and 7 bases from J; bases unmatched to any gene: 7. CDR1 MNHEY and CDR2 SVGAGI come from the germline V gene. The CDR3 contains 15 residues.

This chain connects TRBV7-2 to TRBJ2-7; D uncertain. The length of the CDR3 is 15 residues. Trimming took 5 bases from V and 1 from J, leaving 15 bases between them. Germline V gene lookup returns CDR1 SGHTA and CDR2 FQGNSA. Here the CDR3 reads CASSPSGVGSYEQYF. As DNA, the CDR3 is TGTGCCAGCAGCCCCTCGGGTGTGGGTTCCTACGAGCAGTACTTC.

This chain uses TRBV20-1 with TRBJ2-1; D may correspond to TRBD1 or TRBD2 (6 bases each). From germline, CDR1 is DFQATT and CDR2 SNEGSKA (reference sequence). This CDR3 comprises 14 residues. Deletions cut 7 bases from V and 2 bases from J, with 15 bases between. Written as DNA, the CDR3 is TGCAGTGGACTACGGGGGCTGGCCTACAATGAGCAGTTCTTC. As protein: CSGLRGLAYNEQFF.

With respect to this clonotype: The junction and the germline gene differ at one end; a read error may be behind it. The chain recombines TRBV5-1 with TRBJ1-2, with D possibly matching TRBD1 (5 bases). The CDR3 has 15 amino acids. Per germline, CDR1 SGHRS and CDR2 YFSETQ. In nucleotides, the CDR3 is TGCGCCAGCACGTCGCCCATAAGGGACCCCTATTGCTACACCTTC. Residues: CASTSPIRDPYCYTF. Filled out from reference TRBV5-1 and TRBJ1-2, the complete variable domain reads KAGVTQTPRYLIKTRGQQVTLSCSPISGHRSVSWYQQTPGQGLQFLFEYFSETQRNKGNFPGRFSGRQFSNSRSEMNVSTLELGDSALYLCASTSPIRDPYCYTFGSGTRLTVV.

At least ten counts were recorded for this clonotype. This sequence joins TRBV5-1 and TRBJ2-4; 8 bases map to TRBD1. Germline V CDR1 and CDR2: SGHRS, YFSETQ. The junction had 3 bases not matched to a gene; V was cut back by 4 bases and J by 6 bases. The CDR3 length is 13 residues. CDR3 sequence reads: CASSHTGGNIQYF. The CDR3 coding sequence is TGCGCCAGCAGCCACACAGGGGGAAACATTCAGTACTTC.

The table lists this clonotype with a few counts. The chain links TRBV5-1 to TRBJ2-3, with D unresolved. This CDR3 spans 15 amino acids. The germline V gene encodes CDR1 SGHRS and CDR2 YFSETQ. V lost 7 bases to trimming and J lost 6 bases, with 21 bases between them. CDR3 nucleotides: TGCGCCAGCTCTAGGGAAAGTCCAGTACGCGATACGCAGTATTTT. The encoded protein is CASSRESPVRDTQYF.

The chain is built from TRBV10-3 and TRBJ2-1; perhaps TRBD2 as D (5 bases). The CDR3 has 14 residues. From germline, CDR1 is ENHRY and CDR2 SYGVKD. Trimming took off 0 bases at V and 6 bases at J, with 9 bases between the two ends. CDR3 residues: CAISESGVTNEQFF. CDR3 nucleotide sequence: TGTGCCATCAGTGAGTCGGGAGTAACCAATGAGCAGTTCTTC.

This clonotype has only a few counts. The chain carries TRBV10-3 and TRBJ1-1, with 9 positions matching TRBD1. In germline, CDR1 is ENHRY, CDR2 SYGVKD. The CDR3 extends over 14 amino acids. J lost 4 bases, V lost 6 bases, and 6 bases had no gene match. The CDR3 sequence is CAIRRDRESTEAFF. CDR3 in DNA: TGTGCCATCAGGAGGGACAGGGAGAGCACTGAAGCTTTCTTT.